The 27 T cell receptor beta chains in this list originate from one sample, sequenced in a study of T cells in Graves' hyperthyroidism and ophthalmopathy (dated by TCRdb to about 2019). The library was built by means of multiplex PCR. The instrument given in TCRdb is Illumina HiSeq 2000. The TCR beta CDR3 regions were amplified from RNA transcripts. A first-round RT-PCR of the TCR CDR3 used the HTBI primer set with the Qiagen OneStep RT-PCR kit. TCRdb reworked the public reads: Q25 trimming with fastp, MiXCR clone assembly, productive beta chains retained. Duplicate CDR3 protein sequences are folded into a single record with the most common DNA and genes. This sample has about 640,000 distinct CDR3 sequences in its table, and roughly 15% of those were observed once. The ten largest clones take up around an eighth of the sample. Sequences were obtained from blood. The receptors stem from a woman in her fifties or sixties with Graves' ophthalmopathy.

This clonotype came up once. This may be a read error, as it is one base from a much larger clone. The chain employs TRBV7-2 and TRBJ1-5; 8 nucleotides align to TRBD1. The junction had 8 bases not matched to a gene; V was cut back by 5 bases and J by 5 bases. The CDR3 consists of 15 residues. Germline CDR1 reads SGHTA; CDR2 reads FQGNSA. The CDR3 sequence: CASSVGDRSYQPQHF. CDR3 DNA: TGTGCCAGCAGCGTAGGGGACAGGAGTTATCAGCCCCAGCATTTT. Supplemented by reference TRBV7-2 and TRBJ1-5, the full variable domain reads GAGVSQSPSNKVTEKGKDVELRCDPISGHTALYWYRQSLGQGLEFLIYFQGNSAPDKSGLPSDRFSAERTGGSVSTLTIQRTQQEDSAVYLCASSVGDRSYQPQHFGDGTRLSIL.

Only a few counts were recorded for this clonotype. The chain is built from TRBV19 and TRBJ1-4; the D gene is possibly TRBD1 (5 bases). The ends were cut back, 5 bases at V and 5 bases at J, with 15 bases in the middle. The germline CDR1 and CDR2 sequences are LNHDA and SQIVND (reference sequence). This CDR3 spans 15 amino acids. As DNA, the CDR3 is TGTGCCAGTAGTGTAACAGGTACTGGGAATGAAAAACTGTTTTTT. This codes for CASSVTGTGNEKLFF.

This clonotype was observed at least ten times. The V and J genes are TRBV6-4 and TRBJ2-6; weak D call: TRBD1 (6 bases). Germline V CDR1 and CDR2: MRHNA, SNTAGT. This CDR3 spans 15 amino acids. V was trimmed by 3 bases and J by 0 bases, leaving 6 bases between them. CDR3 protein: CASSEDSSGANVLTF. The CDR3 nucleotides are TGTGCCAGCAGTGAGGACAGCTCTGGGGCCAACGTCCTGACTTTC.

This clonotype has just one count. The rearrangement links TRBV20-1 to TRBJ2-3, with D tentatively TRBD1 (6 bases). The germline V gene has CDR1 DFQATT and CDR2 SNEGSKA (reference sequence). The ends were cut back, 3 bases at V and 1 base at J, with 20 bases in the middle. The CDR3 is made up of 17 amino acids. CDR3 in amino acids: CSASDPRAAGGTDTQYF. DNA for the CDR3: TGCAGTGCTAGTGACCCGCGAGCGGCAGGGGGCACAGATACGCAGTATTTT.

This clonotype was seen at least ten times. This sequence joins TRBV12-3 or TRBV12-4 and TRBJ1-1, with D perhaps matching TRBD1 (5 bases). V shed 6 bases and J shed 1 base, with 18 bases lying between them. This CDR3 contains 16 residues. This CDR3 is CASRLPPGRGNTEAFF. CDR3 DNA sequence: TGTGCCAGCAGACTCCCGCCCGGAAGGGGGAACACTGAAGCTTTCTTT.

This clonotype came up many times. This sequence joins TRBV29-1 and TRBJ2-2, with 16 nucleotides matching TRBD2. CDR1 SQVTM and CDR2 ANQGSEA come from the germline V gene. The CDR3 contains 17 residues. J was trimmed by 2 bases and V by 6 bases; bases with no gene match: 6. CDR3 DNA sequence: TGCAGCGTGGGGACTAGCGGGAGGGCCTTTAACACCGGGGAGCTGTTTTTT. Translated, it gives CSVGTSGRAFNTGELFF.

A few counts support this clonotype. The J gene is TRBJ2-1, the V gene TRBV28; perhaps TRBD1 as D (6 bases). Germline V CDR1 and CDR2: MDHEN, SYDVKM. Trimming shortened V by 6 bases and J by 6 bases, and 24 bases separated the two germline ends. The CDR3 extends over 17 amino acids. The CDR3, as DNA: TGTGCCAGCAGCAAACCCTACAGGGCCCGTATTCCCAATGAGCAGTTCTTC. Translated, it gives CASSKPYRARIPNEQFF.

There are many counts of this clonotype. The CDR3 coding sequence is TGCGCCAGCAGCTTGGGACTAGCGGGAGTCACTGAGCAGTTCTTC. This codes for CASSLGLAGVTEQFF. The J gene is TRBJ2-1, the V gene TRBV5-1; 12 bases are a match to TRBD2. V shed 0 bases, J shed 9 bases, and the junction held 4 bases outside the gene matches. Per germline, CDR1 SGHRS and CDR2 YFSETQ. The CDR3 length is 15 residues.

At least ten counts were recorded for this clonotype. This chain connects TRBV11-2 to TRBJ2-2; 7 nucleotides match TRBD2. Trimming at V came to 1 base and at J to 4 bases, leaving 6 bases not matched to a gene. CDR1 is SGHAT, CDR2 FQNNGV, per germline. The CDR3 consists of 16 residues. CDR3 nucleotide sequence: TGTGCCAGCAGCTTAGCGGCTAGCGGAGGCACCGGGGAGCTGTTTTTT. Encoded protein: CASSLAASGGTGELFF.

Ten or more counts support this clonotype. The chain uses TRBV20-1 and TRBJ2-3, with TRBD2 matching 10 bases. Losses at the gene ends were 5 bases for V and 1 base for J; bases not matched to a gene: 6. In germline, CDR1 is DFQATT, CDR2 SNEGSKA (reference sequence). CDR3 size: 15 residues. The CDR3 reads CSAASSGRGTDTQYF. The DNA for the CDR3 is TGCAGTGCTGCATCTAGCGGGAGAGGCACAGATACGCAGTATTTT.

This clonotype was counted at least ten times. The rearrangement joins TRBV6-1 to TRBJ1-2; 8 bases map to TRBD1. The CDR3 has 14 residues. V shed 5 bases, J shed 6 bases, and the junction held 8 bases outside the gene matches. Germline V gives CDR1 MNHNS, CDR2 SASEGT. The CDR3 DNA sequence: TGTGCCAGCAGTTACCCTCGGACAGGGAATGGCTACACCTTC. Amino acids: CASSYPRTGNGYTF.

This clonotype came up many times. The chain is built from TRBV14 and TRBJ2-5, with D hard to call. V dropped 1 base and J dropped 1 base, with 10 bases sitting between them. The CDR3 has 15 residues. The germline gives CDR1 SGHDN, CDR2 FVKESK. The chain's CDR3 is CASSQVWAPQETQYF. The CDR3 DNA follows: TGTGCCAGCAGCCAAGTTTGGGCGCCCCAAGAGACCCAGTACTTC.

This clonotype has at least ten counts. This chain connects TRBV7-2 to TRBJ2-5; D unclear. V dropped 1 base and J dropped 4 bases, with 13 bases sitting between them. Germline CDR1 and CDR2: SGHTA and FQGNSA. The CDR3 is made up of 15 amino acids. This CDR3 reads CASSLEGPVRETQYF. The CDR3 DNA follows: TGTGCCAGCAGCTTAGAGGGTCCAGTGAGAGAGACCCAGTACTTC.

Concerning this clonotype itself: One base away lies a much larger clone, so this may be a sequencing read error. The V call is TRBV19, the J call TRBJ2-1, with D possibly matching TRBD2 (5 bases). V shed 3 bases and J shed 8 bases, with 23 bases lying between them. CDR1 is LNHDA and CDR2 is SQIVND in the germline V gene (reference sequence). This CDR3 has 17 residues. CDR3 region: CASSIRARGSVGYEQFF. The CDR3 DNA follows: TGTGCCAGTAGTATCCGGGCTAGAGGGAGTGTTGGTTATGAGCAGTTCTTC.

This clonotype was detected ten times or more. The V call is TRBV10-3, the J call TRBJ1-1; D may be TRBD1 (6 bases). Trimming stripped 3 bases from V and 1 base from J, with 12 bases between. The CDR3 is 15 amino acids. Germline V gives CDR1 ENHRY, CDR2 SYGVKD. CDR3 sequence (DNA): TGTGCCATCAGTGAAATGAGGACAGAGAACACTGAAGCTTTCTTT. Translating it yields CAISEMRTENTEAFF.

The V and J genes are TRBV5-4 and TRBJ2-1; 7 nucleotides agree with TRBD2. Per germline, CDR1 SGHNT and CDR2 YYREEE (reference sequence). Losses at the gene ends were 0 bases for V and 4 bases for J; bases not matched to a gene: 10. The CDR3 length is 17 residues. CDR3 residues: CASSLGFRGRDYNEQFF. The CDR3 DNA sequence: TGTGCCAGCAGCTTGGGTTTTCGTGGGAGGGATTACAATGAGCAGTTCTTC.

The chain is built from TRBV7-9 and TRBJ2-1; either TRBD1 or TRBD2 may supply D (7 bases each). Germline lookup yields CDR1 SEHNR and CDR2 FQNEAQ (reference sequence). CDR3 size: 13 residues. The germline V and J ends were trimmed by 8 bases and 8 bases, with 16 bases remaining between them. CDR3 in DNA: TGTGCCAGCCTACACAGGGGAGGGCATGAGCAGTTCTTC. Translating gives CASLHRGGHEQFF. Together with reference TRBV7-9 and TRBJ2-1, the CDR3 gives the full variable domain: DTGVSQNPRHKITKRGQNVTFRCDPISEHNRLYWYRQTLGQGPEFLTYFQNEAQLEKSRLLSDRFSAERPKGSFSTLEIQRTEQGDSAMYLCASLHRGGHEQFFGPGTRLTVL.

This clonotype occurred many times. V usage is TRBV5-1 and J usage is TRBJ2-1; 10 bases match TRBD2. The germline CDR1 and CDR2 sequences are SGHRS and YFSETQ. The J segment lost 10 bases and the V segment lost 4 bases, leaving 5 bases of the junction unmatched. The CDR3 consists of 13 residues. This CDR3 reads CASSLTLAGEQFF. CDR3 nucleotides: TGCGCCAGCAGCCTGACACTAGCGGGAGAGCAGTTCTTC.

The chain uses TRBV4-1 and TRBJ2-7; 14 nucleotides agree with TRBD2. J gave up 5 bases and V 0 bases, and 9 bases lay outside the gene matches. This CDR3 contains 18 residues. Germline CDR1 reads MGHRA; CDR2 reads YSYEKL. CDR3 in DNA: TGCGCCAGCAGCCAAGAAACCCAGACTAGCGGGAGGGCAAACGAGCAGTACTTC. This gives the protein CASSQETQTSGRANEQYF.

There are many counts of this clonotype. This chain links TRBV11-2 with TRBJ2-3; 12 nucleotides match TRBD2. The CDR3 is 16 amino acids. Germline-derived CDR1 and CDR2 are SGHAT and FQNNGV. Trimming removed 3 bases from V and 1 base from J; junction bases left unmatched: 2. The CDR3: CASSFRLAGGTDTQYF. As DNA, the CDR3 is TGTGCCAGCAGCTTCCGACTAGCGGGAGGCACAGATACGCAGTATTTT.

There are many counts of this clonotype. The chain is built from TRBV14 and TRBJ2-1; unclear D gene. The CDR3 is 13 residues long. V lost 1 base, J lost 5 bases, and 6 bases lay in between. CDR1 is SGHDN and CDR2 is FVKESK in the germline V gene. CDR3 sequence reads: CASSQVPDNEQFF. The DNA for the CDR3 is TGTGCCAGCAGCCAAGTACCCGACAATGAGCAGTTCTTC. Full variable domain (remainder filled in from reference TRBV14 and TRBJ2-1): EAGVTQFPSHSVIEKGQTVTLRCDPISGHDNLYWYRRVMGKEIKFLLHFVKESKQDESGMPNNRFLAERTGGTYSTLKVQPAELEDSGVYFCASSQVPDNEQFFGPGTRLTVL.

This clonotype was seen at least ten times. This chain links TRBV12-3 or TRBV12-4 with TRBJ2-1; D is unclear. The CDR3 length is 12 residues. V was trimmed by 6 bases and J by 9 bases, leaving 12 bases between them. The CDR3 is CASRLGFGEQFF. DNA of the CDR3: TGTGCCAGCAGGCTAGGGTTCGGTGAGCAGTTCTTC.

The rearrangement links TRBV28 to TRBJ2-7; D gene uncertain. Germline lookup yields CDR1 MDHEN and CDR2 SYDVKM. Deletions cut 7 bases from V and 1 base from J, with 14 bases between. This CDR3 region has 14 residues. The CDR3 nucleotides read TGTGCCAGCATAGAGAGCCTTGCATCCTACGAGCAGTACTTC. Its protein product is CASIESLASYEQYF.

The V and J genes are TRBV9 and TRBJ2-7; D may be TRBD1 (7 bases). The CDR3 sequence is 16 residues long. Per germline, CDR1 SGDLS and CDR2 YYNGEE. Deletions cut 4 bases from V and 6 bases from J, with 23 bases between. The CDR3 loop is CASSSDRVAGSGEQYF. DNA of the CDR3: TGTGCCAGCAGCTCAGACAGGGTGGCGGGATCGGGCGAGCAGTACTTC.

This clonotype came up a few times. The CDR3 sequence is CATSDSDRGEIQDSPLHF. CDR3 DNA sequence: TGTGCCACCAGTGATAGCGACAGGGGAGAGATACAAGATTCACCCCTCCACTTT. The chain links TRBV24-1 to TRBJ1-6; TRBD1 aligns across 8 bases. Germline trimming cut 3 bases from V and 8 bases from J; bases unmatched to any gene: 14. Germline CDR1 is KGHDR and CDR2 is SFDVKD. The CDR3 totals 18 residues.

The table lists this clonotype with many counts. V usage is TRBV7-9 and J usage is TRBJ2-5; 9 bases line up with TRBD2. CDR1 SEHNR and CDR2 FQNEAQ come from the germline V gene (reference sequence). This CDR3 is built from 15 residues. V was pared by 4 bases and J by 5 bases, with 8 bases of the junction left unmatched. CDR3 amino acids: CASSSNSGSGETQYF. CDR3 DNA sequence: TGTGCCAGCAGCTCCAATAGCGGGAGCGGGGAGACCCAGTACTTC.

The sample holds many counts of this clonotype. The chain has TRBV20-1 and TRBJ2-1, with TRBD1 identical over 12 bases. V lost 6 bases and J lost 8; bases outside the gene matches: 11. CDR1 DFQATT and CDR2 SNEGSKA come from the germline V gene (reference sequence). The CDR3 runs to 15 residues. The chain's CDR3 is CSAFRPGQGAYEQFF. The CDR3 bases are TGCAGTGCCTTCCGACCGGGACAGGGGGCTTATGAGCAGTTCTTC.